Listed below are T cell receptor beta chains from one sample, sequenced in a study of blood T cell repertoires in COVID-19. Profiling relied on immunoSEQ multiplex PCR, and the TCRdb table lists in-frame clones only, not all of them. The sample yields over 400,000 clones, around 86% seen once. The sequencing sample was made of peripheral blood. These receptors came from a woman aged 25 to 39 with active or convalescent COVID-19. Both conserved end residues are part of each CDR3. The D gene is left open where the match is weak. Clone size appears in some rows only: once, few, many, or a class for an expanded clone.

D	V	size	J	CDR3	DNA
.	TRBV4-1	.	TRBJ1-2	CASSQPDSPPSYGYTF	TGCGCCAGCAGCCAACCCGACAGCCCCCCCTCGTATGGCTACACCTTC
TRBD2	TRBV20-1	.	TRBJ2-2	CSASQPGGVGTGELFF	TGCAGTGCTAGTCAACCGGGAGGAGTAGGCACCGGGGAGCTGTTTTTT
.	TRBV6-6	.	TRBJ2-2	CASSLLPRPQHTGELFF	TGTGCCAGCAGTCTACTACCCAGACCACAACACACCGGGGAGCTGTTTTTT
TRBD2	TRBV5-5	.	TRBJ2-2	CASRIGLAGETGELFF	TGTGCCAGCAGAATTGGACTAGCGGGAGAAACCGGGGAGCTGTTTTTT
TRBD2	TRBV6-5	.	TRBJ2-7	CASSLLGLAAYEQYF	TGTGCCAGCAGCTTGCTCGGACTAGCGGCCTACGAGCAGTACTTC
.	TRBV13	.	TRBJ1-1	CASSHKGQRKAFF	TGTGCCAGCAGCCACAAAGGACAGCGGAAAGCTTTCTTT
TRBD1	TRBV27	.	TRBJ2-1	CASRLGQGVYEQFF	TGTGCCAGCAGGTTGGGACAGGGGGTCTATGAGCAGTTCTTC
.	TRBV5-1	.	TRBJ1-1	CASSLEGGGAFF	TGCGCCAGCAGCCTGGAAGGCGGGGGAGCTTTCTTT
TRBD1	TRBV2	.	TRBJ1-6	CASHGTGDPFDNSPLHF	TGTGCCAGCCACGGGACAGGGGACCCCTTCGATAATTCACCCCTCCACTTT
TRBD1	TRBV4-2	.	TRBJ2-1	CASSQDQGVYEQFF	TGTGCCAGCAGCCAAGATCAGGGGGTTTATGAGCAGTTCTTC
.	TRBV7-8	once	TRBJ1-6	CASSLAIGASSPLHF	TGTGCCAGCAGCTTAGCGATAGGAGCTTCTTCACCCCTCCACTTT
TRBD1	TRBV15	.	TRBJ1-5	CATRSGGGGNQPQHF	TGTGCCACCAGGTCAGGGGGAGGTGGCAATCAGCCCCAGCATTTT
.	TRBV18	once	TRBJ2-1	CASSPPMRAHEQFF	TGTGCCAGCTCACCACCGATGAGAGCCCATGAGCAGTTCTTC
.	TRBV6-1	once	TRBJ2-1	CASSEAGGAYNEQFF	TGTGCCAGCAGTGAAGCGGGAGGTGCTTACAATGAGCAGTTCTTC
.	TRBV27	.	TRBJ1-5	CASSLAGNGDQPQHF	TGTGCCAGCAGTTTAGCAGGAAACGGTGATCAGCCCCAGCATTTT
.	TRBV9	.	TRBJ2-2	CASSLGGSFTGELFF	TGTGCCAGCAGCCTTGGTGGGAGCTTCACCGGGGAGCTGTTTTTT
.	TRBV10-3	.	TRBJ2-6	CAISPISSGANVLTF	TGTGCCATCAGCCCGATCAGCTCTGGGGCCAACGTCCTGACTTTC
.	TRBV9	.	TRBJ1-2	CASTTGEGYGYTF	TGTGCCAGCACCACGGGGGAGGGCTATGGCTACACCTTC
.	TRBV5-1	.	TRBJ1-1	CASKGETEAFF	TGCGCCAGTAAGGGGGAAACCGAAGCTTTCTTT
TRBD1	TRBV10-3	.	TRBJ1-1	CAIRNDRATEAFF	TGTGCCATCAGGAATGACAGGGCCACTGAAGCTTTCTTT
.	TRBV19	.	TRBJ2-1	CASSIIRGIGNEQFF	TGTGCCAGTAGTATAATAAGGGGGATAGGCAATGAGCAGTTCTTC
.	TRBV10-3	.	TRBJ1-5	CAISDLGNNQPQHF	TGTGCCATCAGTGATCTGGGCAATAATCAGCCCCAGCATTTT
TRBD1	TRBV2	.	TRBJ2-1	CASRKGPGQSMSSSYNEQFF	TGTGCCAGCAGAAAAGGACCGGGACAGTCTATGTCGAGCTCCTACAATGAGCAGTTCTTC
TRBD2	TRBV4-2	.	TRBJ2-3	CASRERLAPVGTDTQYF	TGTGCCAGCAGGGAAAGACTAGCCCCCGTCGGCACAGATACGCAGTATTTT
.	TRBV6-5	few	TRBJ1-1	CASTSSRGTEAFF	TGTGCCAGCACTTCGAGCCGGGGGACTGAAGCTTTCTTT
TRBD1	TRBV30	.	TRBJ1-1	CACDRVRNTEAFF	TGTGCCTGTGACAGGGTTCGTAACACTGAAGCTTTCTTT
.	TRBV6-5	.	TRBJ1-1	CASSPEGWNTEAFF	TGTGCCAGCAGTCCGGAGGGATGGAACACTGAAGCTTTCTTT
.	TRBV4-1	.	TRBJ1-6	CASSQVPSFGEFNSPLHF	TGCGCCAGCAGCCAAGTTCCCTCCTTCGGGGAATTCAATTCACCCCTCCACTTT
.	TRBV9	.	TRBJ2-3	CASSNQGGADTQYF	TGTGCCAGCAGCAATCAGGGGGGCGCAGATACGCAGTATTTT
.	TRBV7-9	.	TRBJ1-1	CASSLQAEAFF	TGTGCCAGCAGCCTTCAAGCAGAAGCTTTCTTT
.	TRBV5-4	.	TRBJ1-2	CASSSYGDTTSYGYTF	TGTGCCAGCAGCTCCTACGGGGACACGACAAGCTATGGCTACACCTTC
TRBD2	TRBV5-1	.	TRBJ2-3	CASSLAGLAGDSDTQYF	TGCGCCAGCAGCTTGGCCGGACTAGCGGGAGACTCAGATACGCAGTATTTT
.	TRBV6-6	.	TRBJ2-7	CASSLTSFYEQYF	TGTGCCAGCAGCCTTACTAGCTTCTACGAGCAGTACTTC
TRBD1	TRBV7-2	.	TRBJ1-6	CASSLITVPGTGLPLHF	TGTGCCAGCAGCCTTATCACCGTACCCGGGACAGGTCTACCCCTCCACTTT
.	TRBV19	once	TRBJ1-5	CASRRWGGNQPQHF	TGTGCCAGTAGGAGGTGGGGAGGGAATCAGCCCCAGCATTTT
.	TRBV7-8	.	TRBJ1-2	CASSLFYTTNGYTF	TGTGCCAGCAGCTTATTTTATACAACAAATGGCTACACCTTC
.	TRBV11-2	.	TRBJ1-1	CASSLGSGLNTEAFF	TGTGCCAGCAGCTTAGGGTCAGGCCTGAACACTGAAGCTTTCTTT
.	TRBV7-9	.	TRBJ1-2	CASSSLQGNYGYTF	TGTGCCAGCAGCTCTCTCCAGGGGAACTATGGCTACACCTTC
.	TRBV27	.	TRBJ2-1	CASSALRGTSYNEQFF	TGTGCCAGCAGTGCCCTACGGGGGACCTCCTACAATGAGCAGTTCTTC
TRBD1	TRBV5-1	.	TRBJ2-7	CASSDSGQGLSEQYF	TGCGCCAGCAGCGATTCGGGACAGGGGCTTTCCGAGCAGTACTTC
.	TRBV2	.	TRBJ1-5	CASVQGANQPQHF	TGTGCCAGCGTCCAAGGGGCCAATCAGCCCCAGCATTTT
TRBD1	TRBV18	.	TRBJ1-2	CASSPPNQGVSYGYTF	TGTGCCAGCTCACCACCCAACCAGGGGGTAAGCTATGGCTACACCTTC
TRBD1	TRBV5-1	.	TRBJ1-3	CASSPGTGGGNTIYF	TGCGCCAGCAGCCCAGGGACAGGGGGTGGAAACACCATATATTTT